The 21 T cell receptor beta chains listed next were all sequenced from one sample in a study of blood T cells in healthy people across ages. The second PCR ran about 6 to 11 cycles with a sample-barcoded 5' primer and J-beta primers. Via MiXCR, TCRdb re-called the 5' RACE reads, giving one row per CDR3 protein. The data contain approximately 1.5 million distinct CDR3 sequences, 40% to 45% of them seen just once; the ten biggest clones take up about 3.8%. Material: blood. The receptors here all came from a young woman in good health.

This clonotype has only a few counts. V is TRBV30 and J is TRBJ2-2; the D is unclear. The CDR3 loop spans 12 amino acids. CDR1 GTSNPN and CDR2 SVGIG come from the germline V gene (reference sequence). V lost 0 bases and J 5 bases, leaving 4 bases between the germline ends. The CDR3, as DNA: TGTGCCTGGAGTGTGAGGACCGGGGAGCTGTTTTTT. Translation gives CAWSVRTGELFF. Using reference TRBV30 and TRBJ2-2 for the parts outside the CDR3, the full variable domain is SQTIHQWPATLVQPVGSPLSLECTVEGTSNPNLYWYRQAAGRGLQLLFYSVGIGQISSEVPQNLSASRPQDRQFILSSKKLLLSDSGFYLCAWSVRTGELFFGEGSRLTVL.

The CDR3 loop reads CASIDPGADTQYF. The CDR3 DNA follows: TGTGCCAGCATCGACCCCGGGGCAGATACGCAGTATTTT. V gene TRBV6-5 combines with J gene TRBJ2-3; tentatively, D is TRBD2 (5 bases). From germline, CDR1 is MNHEY and CDR2 SVGAGI. V lost 7 bases and J 4 bases, leaving 12 bases between the germline ends. This CDR3 has 13 amino acids.

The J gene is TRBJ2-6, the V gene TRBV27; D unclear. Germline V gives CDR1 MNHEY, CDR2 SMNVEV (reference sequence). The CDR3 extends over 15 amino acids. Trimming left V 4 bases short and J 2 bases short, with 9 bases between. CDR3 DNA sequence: TGTGCCAGCAGTTATGACCCCCCTGGGGCCAACGTCCTGACTTTC. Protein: CASSYDPPGANVLTF.

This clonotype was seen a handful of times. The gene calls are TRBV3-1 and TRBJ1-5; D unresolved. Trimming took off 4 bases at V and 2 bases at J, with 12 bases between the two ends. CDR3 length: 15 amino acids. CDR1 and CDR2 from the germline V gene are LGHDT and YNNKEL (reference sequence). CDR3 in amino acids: CASSLGAHGNQPQHF. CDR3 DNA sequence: TGTGCCAGCAGCCTTGGAGCTCACGGCAATCAGCCCCAGCATTTT.

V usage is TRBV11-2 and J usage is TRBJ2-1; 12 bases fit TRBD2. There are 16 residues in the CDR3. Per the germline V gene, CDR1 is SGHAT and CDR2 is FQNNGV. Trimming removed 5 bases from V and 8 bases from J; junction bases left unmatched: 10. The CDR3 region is CASSLTLAGGPHEQFF. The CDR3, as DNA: TGTGCCAGCAGCCTCACCCTAGCGGGAGGGCCGCATGAGCAGTTCTTC.

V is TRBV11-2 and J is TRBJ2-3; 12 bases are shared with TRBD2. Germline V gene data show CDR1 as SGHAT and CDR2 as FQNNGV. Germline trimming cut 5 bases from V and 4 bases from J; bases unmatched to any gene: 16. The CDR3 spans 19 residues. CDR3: CASSPYSTSGGYLADTQYF. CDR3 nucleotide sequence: TGTGCCAGCAGCCCGTATTCCACTAGCGGGGGGTACTTGGCAGATACGCAGTATTTT.

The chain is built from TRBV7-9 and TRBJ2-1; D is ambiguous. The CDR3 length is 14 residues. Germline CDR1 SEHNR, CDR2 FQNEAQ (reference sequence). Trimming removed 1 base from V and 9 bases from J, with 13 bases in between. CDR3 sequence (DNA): TGTGCCAGCAGCTTAGGTGGCTGGGCCGGTGAGCAGTTCTTC. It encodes CASSLGGWAGEQFF.

CDR3 in amino acids: CASGLAGIYNEQFF. Written as DNA, the CDR3 is TGTGCCAGCGGACTAGCGGGCATCTACAATGAGCAGTTCTTC. The chain links TRBV27 to TRBJ2-1; the match to TRBD2 covers 11 bases. The CDR3 extends over 14 amino acids. J gave up 3 bases and V 8 bases, and 3 bases lay outside the gene matches. CDR1 is MNHEY and CDR2 is SMNVEV in the germline V gene (reference sequence).

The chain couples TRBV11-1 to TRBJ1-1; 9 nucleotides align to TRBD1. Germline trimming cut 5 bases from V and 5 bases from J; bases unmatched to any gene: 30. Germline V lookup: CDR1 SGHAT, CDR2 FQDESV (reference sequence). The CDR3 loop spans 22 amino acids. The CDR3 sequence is CASSPNARSQTPGQGIRTEAFF. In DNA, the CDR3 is TGTGCCAGCAGCCCGAACGCCAGGAGTCAGACTCCCGGACAGGGGATTCGTACTGAAGCTTTCTTT.

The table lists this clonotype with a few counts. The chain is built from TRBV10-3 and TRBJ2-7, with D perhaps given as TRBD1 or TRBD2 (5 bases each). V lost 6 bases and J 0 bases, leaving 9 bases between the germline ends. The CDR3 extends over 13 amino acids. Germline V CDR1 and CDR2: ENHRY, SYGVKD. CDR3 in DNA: TGTGCCATCAGCCAGGGACCCTCCTACGAGCAGTACTTC. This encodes CAISQGPSYEQYF.

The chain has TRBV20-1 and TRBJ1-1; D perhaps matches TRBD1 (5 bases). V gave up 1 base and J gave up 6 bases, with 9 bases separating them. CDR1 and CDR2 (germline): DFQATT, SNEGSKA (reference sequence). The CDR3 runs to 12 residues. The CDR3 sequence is CSARARVPEAFF. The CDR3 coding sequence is TGCAGTGCTAGAGCCAGGGTACCTGAAGCTTTCTTT.

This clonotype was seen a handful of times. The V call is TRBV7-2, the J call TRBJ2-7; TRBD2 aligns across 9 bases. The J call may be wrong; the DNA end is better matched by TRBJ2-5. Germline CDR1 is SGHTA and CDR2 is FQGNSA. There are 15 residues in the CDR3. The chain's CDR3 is CASSLASGSGETQYF. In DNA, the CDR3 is TGTGCCAGCAGCTTAGCTAGCGGGAGTGGCGAGACCCAGTACTTC.

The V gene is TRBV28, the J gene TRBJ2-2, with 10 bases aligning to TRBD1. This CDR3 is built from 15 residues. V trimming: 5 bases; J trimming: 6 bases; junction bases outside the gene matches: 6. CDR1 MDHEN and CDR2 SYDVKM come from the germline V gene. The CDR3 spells CASSPTGTGAGELFF. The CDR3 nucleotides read TGTGCCAGCAGTCCAACCGGGACAGGGGCCGGGGAGCTGTTTTTT.

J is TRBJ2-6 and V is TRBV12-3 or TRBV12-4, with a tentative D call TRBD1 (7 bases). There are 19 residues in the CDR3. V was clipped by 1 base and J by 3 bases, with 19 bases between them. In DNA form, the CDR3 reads TGTGCCAGCAGTTTAGAAGGAGGGGGCGGTTTTGGTGGGGCCAACGTCCTGACTTTC. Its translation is CASSLEGGGGFGGANVLTF.

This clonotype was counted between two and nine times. In DNA form, the CDR3 reads TGCAGTGCTAGAGGGACATCCTATTCCTACGAGCAGTACTTC. Encoded protein: CSARGTSYSYEQYF. The chain carries TRBV20-1 and TRBJ2-7; TRBD1 might be the D (5 bases). Germline V gene data show CDR1 as DFQATT and CDR2 as SNEGSKA (reference sequence). This CDR3 region has 14 residues. Trimming left V 1 base short and J 1 base short, with 11 bases between.

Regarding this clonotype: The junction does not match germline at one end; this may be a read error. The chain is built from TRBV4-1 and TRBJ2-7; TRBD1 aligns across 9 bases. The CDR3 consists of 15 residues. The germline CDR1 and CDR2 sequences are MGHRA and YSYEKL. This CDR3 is CASRQVRTGAYEQYF. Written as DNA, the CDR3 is TGCGCCAGCCGCCAAGTCCGGACAGGGGCCTACGAGCAGTACTTC.

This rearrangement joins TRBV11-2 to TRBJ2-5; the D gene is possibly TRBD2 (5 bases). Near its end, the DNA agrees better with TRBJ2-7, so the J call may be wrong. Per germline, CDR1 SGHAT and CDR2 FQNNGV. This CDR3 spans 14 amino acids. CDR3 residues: CASTVALLPYEQYF. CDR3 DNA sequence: TGTGCCAGCACGGTAGCGCTTTTACCCTACGAGCAGTACTTC.

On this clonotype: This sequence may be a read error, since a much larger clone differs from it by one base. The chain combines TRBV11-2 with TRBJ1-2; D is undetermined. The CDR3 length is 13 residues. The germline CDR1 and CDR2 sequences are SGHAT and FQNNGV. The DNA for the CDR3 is TGTGTCAGCAGCCCAGCCGGGAACTATGGCTACACCTTC. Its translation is CVSSPAGNYGYTF.

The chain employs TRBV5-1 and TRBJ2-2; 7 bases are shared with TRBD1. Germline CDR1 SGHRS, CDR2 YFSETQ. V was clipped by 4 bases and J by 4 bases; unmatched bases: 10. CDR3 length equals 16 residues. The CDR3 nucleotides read TGCGCCAGCAGCGATCCGGGACAGAGGCTCACCGGGGAGCTGTTTTTT. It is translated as CASSDPGQRLTGELFF. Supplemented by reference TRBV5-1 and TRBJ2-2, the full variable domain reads KAGVTQTPRYLIKTRGQQVTLSCSPISGHRSVSWYQQTPGQGLQFLFEYFSETQRNKGNFPGRFSGRQFSNSRSEMNVSTLELGDSALYLCASSDPGQRLTGELFFGEGSRLTVL.

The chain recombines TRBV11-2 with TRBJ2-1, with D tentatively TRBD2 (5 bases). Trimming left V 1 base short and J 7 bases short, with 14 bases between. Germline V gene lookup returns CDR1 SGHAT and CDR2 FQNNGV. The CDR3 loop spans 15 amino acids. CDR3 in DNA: TGTGCCAGCAGCTTAGTGGTGGGAGTGTTTAATGAGCAGTTCTTC. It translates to CASSLVVGVFNEQFF.

The CDR3 region is CASSPSFKLHSYEQYF. CDR3 DNA sequence: TGTGCCAGCTCACCCTCCTTCAAACTACACTCCTACGAGCAGTACTTC. The chain couples TRBV18 to TRBJ2-7; D remains ambiguous. Germline CDR1 KGHSH, CDR2 LQKENI. V shed 3 bases and J shed 0 bases, with 15 bases lying between them. This CDR3 spans 16 amino acids.